Presented here are 27 T cell receptor beta chains from one specimen sequenced in a study of CD8+ T cells in alopecia areata. Treatment denoted: oral pan-JAK inhibitor, 5-10 mg twice daily. Sequencing used cDNA as its template, made by extracting RNA and reverse transcribing it. Some clones are missing from TCRdb's copy, which holds only in-frame ones; the method was immunoSEQ multiplex PCR. The sample includes hundreds of thousands of clones, 60% of them seen just once. The sample in question was CD4+ T cells sorted from blood, obtained between weeks 51 and 52, from a patient treated with tofacitinib. Source of these receptors: a human donor with alopecia areata.

The chain has TRBV7-8 and TRBJ2-5, with TRBD1 as a possible D gene (5 bases). Per the germline V gene, CDR1 is SGHVS and CDR2 is FQNEAQ. The length of the CDR3 is 13 residues. The germline V and J ends were trimmed by 1 base and 7 bases, with 10 bases remaining between them. The CDR3 loop is CASSLVPQGTQYF. CDR3 DNA sequence: TGTGCCAGCAGCTTAGTCCCTCAGGGGACCCAGTACTTC.

The chain uses TRBV11-2 and TRBJ1-5; 9 bases agree with TRBD1. The germline V gene has CDR1 SGHAT and CDR2 FQNNGV. The CDR3 has 15 amino acids. Unmatched junction bases numbered 2, after V lost 5 bases and J lost 0 bases. CDR3 residues: CASSADRGSNQPQHF. The CDR3 DNA sequence: TGTGCCAGCAGCGCGGACAGGGGTAGCAATCAGCCCCAGCATTTT. The entire variable domain, with the rest obtained from reference TRBV11-2 and TRBJ1-5, is as follows: EAGVAQSPRYKIIEKRQSVAFWCNPISGHATLYWYQQILGQGPKLLIQFQNNGVVDDSQLPKDRFSAERLKGVDSTLKIQPAKLEDSAVYLCASSADRGSNQPQHFGDGTRLSIL.

J is TRBJ2-1 and V is TRBV4-1; weak D call: TRBD2 (5 bases). Trimming cost V 4 bases and J 5 bases, with 12 bases left between them. The CDR3 is 14 amino acids. Germline lookup yields CDR1 MGHRA and CDR2 YSYEKL. In nucleotides, the CDR3 is TGCGCCAGCAGCCGCTCCCGGACTGACAATGAGCAGTTCTTC. It codes for CASSRSRTDNEQFF.

The chain combines TRBV11-2 with TRBJ1-3, with D perhaps TRBD1 (5 bases). CDR1 and CDR2 (germline): SGHAT, FQNNGV. Trimming pared 4 bases from V and 3 bases from J, leaving 13 bases between. CDR3 size: 15 residues. CDR3 nucleotide sequence: TGTGCCAGCAGCTCAGCAGGGAAGGGTGGAAACACCATATATTTT. It yields the protein CASSSAGKGGNTIYF.

The J gene is TRBJ1-1, the V gene TRBV30; 7 bases are shared with TRBD1. The CDR3 has 11 residues. The V gene's germline CDR1 is GTSNPN and CDR2 SVGIG (reference sequence). With V trimmed by 8 bases and J by 4 bases, 4 bases remained unmatched. DNA of the CDR3: TGTGCCATTGACAGGGCCACTGAAGCTTTCTTT. This sequence encodes CAIDRATEAFF.

This CDR3 reads CASSLLGHSTDTQYF. Here the CDR3 DNA reads TGTGCCAGCAGCTTATTGGGCCATAGCACAGATACGCAGTATTTT. This sequence joins TRBV7-3 and TRBJ2-3; no clear D. The CDR3 is made up of 15 amino acids. In germline, CDR1 is SGHTA, CDR2 FQGTGA. V gave up 2 bases and J gave up 0 bases, with 9 bases separating them.

This clone came up once. The gene calls are TRBV5-1 and TRBJ1-6; tentative D call: TRBD1 (5 bases). The CDR3 extends over 14 amino acids. The ends were cut back, 5 bases at V and 8 bases at J, with 14 bases in the middle. Germline V gene sequence: CDR1 SGHRS, CDR2 YFSETQ. The chain's CDR3 is CASSLQDLDSPLHF. The CDR3 coding sequence is TGCGCCAGCAGTTTACAGGACCTAGATTCACCCCTCCACTTT.

The chain couples TRBV9 to TRBJ2-5; a weak D match, TRBD2 (7 bases). Trimming left V 0 bases short and J 5 bases short, with 11 bases between. CDR3 length: 14 residues. Germline V gene data show CDR1 as SGDLS and CDR2 as YYNGEE. In nucleotides, the CDR3 is TGTGCCAGCAGCGTAGACGGGGGGCTTGAGACCCAGTACTTC. Translation: CASSVDGGLETQYF.

This clone has just a few counts. The chain carries TRBV19 and TRBJ2-7; 7 bases fit TRBD1. In germline, CDR1 is LNHDA, CDR2 SQIVND (reference sequence). J lost 0 bases, V lost 9 bases, and 14 bases had no gene match. This CDR3 has 16 residues. This CDR3 is CASKIRGQVLSYEQYF. The CDR3 region has the DNA TGTGCCAGCAAGATACGAGGACAGGTGCTCTCCTACGAGCAGTACTTC.

The V and J genes are TRBV6-1 and TRBJ1-2; D gene ambiguous. Trimming removed 7 bases from V and 1 base from J, with 10 bases in between. CDR1 is MNHNS and CDR2 is SASEGT in the germline V gene. The CDR3 sequence is 13 residues long. CDR3 residues: CASKWQRNYGYTF. In nucleotides, the CDR3 is TGTGCCAGCAAGTGGCAACGTAACTATGGCTACACCTTC.

The J gene is TRBJ1-5, the V gene TRBV19; a possible D gene is TRBD1 (6 bases). The CDR3 extends over 14 amino acids. In germline, CDR1 is LNHDA, CDR2 SQIVND (reference sequence). The V and J ends lost 1 base and 2 bases respectively, with 6 bases between them. This CDR3 reads CASSIAGGNQPQHF. CDR3 sequence (DNA): TGTGCCAGTAGTATAGCAGGGGGCAATCAGCCCCAGCATTTT.

This clone was found a few times. The chain joins TRBV7-6 to TRBJ2-7; 8 nucleotides match TRBD1. Trimming at V came to 2 bases and at J to 2 bases, leaving 5 bases not matched to a gene. In germline, CDR1 is SGHVS, CDR2 FNYEAQ. The CDR3 is 15 residues long. CDR3 nucleotide sequence: TGTGCCAGCAGCTTATCTGGGACAGGAGCCTACGAGCAGTACTTC. Translated, it gives CASSLSGTGAYEQYF.

The chain employs TRBV7-2 and TRBJ1-4; D not resolved. V was shortened by 4 bases and J by 8 bases, with 26 bases between the two germline ends. The V gene's germline CDR1 is SGHTA and CDR2 FQGNSA. The CDR3 sequence is 18 residues long. The CDR3 nucleotides read TGTGCCAGCAGCTCATCCTATGGCCGGAGCCCTCAAGGGGAAAAACTGTTTTTT. It codes for CASSSSYGRSPQGEKLFF.

In regard to this clone: Other nucleotide sequences from this sample produce the same CDR3. The rearrangement links TRBV30 to TRBJ1-5, with D perhaps matching TRBD1 (5 bases). The V gene lost 5 bases and the J gene lost 1 base, with 9 bases spanning the gap. Germline CDR1 reads GTSNPN; CDR2 reads SVGIG (reference sequence). This CDR3 contains 13 residues. CDR3: CAWGTGSNQPQHF. Here the CDR3 DNA reads TGTGCCTGGGGGACGGGCAGCAATCAGCCCCAGCATTTT.

The genes are TRBV4-3 and TRBJ2-2; D gene unclear. Trimming took off 4 bases at V and 2 bases at J, with 11 bases between the two ends. The CDR3 has 15 residues. Germline V gene sequence: CDR1 LGHNA, CDR2 YSLEER. The CDR3 reads CASSPSNFNTGELFF. The CDR3 DNA reads TGCGCCAGCAGCCCGTCGAACTTTAACACCGGGGAGCTGTTTTTT.

This clone came up a few times. The CDR3 DNA is TGTGCCAGCAAACCAGCGGCGGTCTACAATGAGCAGTTCTTC. This gives the protein CASKPAAVYNEQFF. The chain carries TRBV6-1 and TRBJ2-1, with D possibly matching TRBD2 (5 bases). The CDR3 runs to 14 residues. The V and J ends lost 7 bases and 3 bases respectively, with 13 bases between them. CDR1 is MNHNS, CDR2 SASEGT, per germline.

This clone was counted only a few times. The J gene is TRBJ2-7, the V gene TRBV14; D is tentatively TRBD1 or TRBD2 (5 bases each). Deletions cut 0 bases from V and 5 bases from J, with 14 bases between. From germline, CDR1 is SGHDN and CDR2 FVKESK. The CDR3 loop spans 15 amino acids. CDR3 protein: CASSQDQIRGHEQYF. CDR3 nucleotides: TGTGCCAGCAGCCAAGATCAGATCCGGGGACACGAGCAGTACTTC.

This clone was found a few times. The chain is built from TRBV29-1 and TRBJ2-1; tentative D call: TRBD2 (6 bases). The CDR3 covers 12 residues. With 1 base removed from V and 10 bases from J, the gap between germline ends came to 11 bases. Germline V gene data show CDR1 as SQVTM and CDR2 as ANQGSEA. The DNA for the CDR3 is TGCAGCGTTGAAGCCCCGGGGGAAGAGCAGTTCTTC. Residues: CSVEAPGEEQFF.

This clone has just a few counts. The CDR3 spells CASSITQAYEQYF. The CDR3 DNA sequence: TGTGCCAGTAGTATTACCCAGGCCTACGAGCAGTACTTC. V is TRBV19 and J is TRBJ2-7; no firm D call. Germline V gene sequence: CDR1 LNHDA, CDR2 SQIVND (reference sequence). Deletions cut 3 bases from V and 2 bases from J, with 8 bases between. The CDR3 is made up of 13 amino acids.

The rearrangement joins TRBV6-1 to TRBJ2-7; D may correspond to TRBD1 or TRBD2 (5 bases each). CDR3 length equals 11 residues. In germline, CDR1 is MNHNS, CDR2 SASEGT. Deletions cut 4 bases from V and 7 bases from J, with 8 bases between. CDR3 coding DNA: TGTGCCAGCAGTGGACAGCGGGAGCAGTACTTC. Its translation is CASSGQREQYF.

This clone was found once. V gene TRBV30 combines with J gene TRBJ1-2; unclear D gene. The V and J ends lost 2 bases and 3 bases respectively, with 10 bases between them. Germline V gene sequence: CDR1 GTSNPN, CDR2 SVGIG (reference sequence). This CDR3 is 13 amino acids long. The CDR3 loop is CAWSNAGDYGYTF. CDR3 sequence (DNA): TGTGCCTGGAGTAACGCCGGGGACTATGGCTACACCTTC.

The chain combines TRBV6-5 with TRBJ2-5; no firm D call. Germline CDR1 and CDR2: MNHEY and SVGAGI. The V and J ends lost 0 bases and 3 bases respectively, with 8 bases between them. The CDR3 length is 14 residues. CDR3 DNA: TGTGCCAGCAGTTACTCACCAGAAGAAGAGACCCAGTACTTC. Encoded protein: CASSYSPEEETQYF.

CDR3 sequence (DNA): TGTGCCTGGGACCGGGCCACTGATGGCTACACCTTC. This sequence encodes CAWDRATDGYTF. V usage is TRBV30 and J usage is TRBJ1-2; D is uncertain. This CDR3 spans 12 amino acids. Germline CDR1 reads GTSNPN; CDR2 reads SVGIG (reference sequence). V shed 5 bases and J shed 6 bases, with 13 bases lying between them.

This chain connects TRBV18 to TRBJ1-6; tentative D call: TRBD1 (6 bases). V shed 0 bases and J shed 5 bases, with 14 bases lying between them. In germline, CDR1 is KGHSH, CDR2 LQKENI. The CDR3 is 17 amino acids. CDR3 sequence reads: CASSPPRPGVDNSPLHF. The CDR3 bases are TGTGCCAGCTCACCACCGAGGCCAGGGGTTGATAATTCACCCCTCCACTTT.

The chain uses TRBV7-9 and TRBJ2-7; 9 bases map to TRBD1. The CDR3 spans 14 residues. Germline V CDR1 and CDR2: SEHNR, FQNEAQ (reference sequence). The V and J ends lost 5 bases and 5 bases, in that order; junction bases with no gene match: 7. CDR3 protein: CASSKDRGKNEQYF. The CDR3 coding sequence is TGTGCCAGCAGCAAGGACAGGGGAAAGAACGAGCAGTACTTC.

The rearrangement uses TRBV27 and TRBJ2-5, with unresolved D. Per the germline V gene, CDR1 is MNHEY and CDR2 is SMNVEV (reference sequence). The CDR3 extends over 16 amino acids. Between the trimmed V and J ends, which lost 2 bases and 1 base, there was a span of 14 bases. The DNA of the CDR3 is TGTGCCAGCAGTTTAAGATGGACGGAAATCCAAGAGACCCAGTACTTC. Its translation: CASSLRWTEIQETQYF.

The chain is built from TRBV4-2 and TRBJ2-3, with TRBD2 identical over 7 bases. The CDR3 consists of 16 residues. Germline V CDR1 and CDR2: LGHNA, YNFKEQ. V dropped 4 bases and J dropped 1; count of bases not matched to a gene: 8. CDR3 coding DNA: TGTGCCAGCAGCCCCGAGCGGGGTCTGGGCACAGATACGCAGTATTTT. It yields the protein CASSPERGLGTDTQYF.